The 17 T cell receptor beta chains given below trace back to one sample, sequenced in a study of cytomegalovirus exposure and HLA in healthy donors. The PCR employed 60 Vbeta primers together with 13 Jbeta primers. TCRdb's copy holds only in-frame clones and misses some; the assay was immunoSEQ multiplex PCR. The profile shows 150,000 to 200,000 clones, 70% to 80% of them singletons. The sequencing sample was made of PBMCs. The receptors shown here come from a woman aged 45-65 years in good health and CMV-seronegative.

This clone was recorded a few times. V gene TRBV5-6 combines with J gene TRBJ2-5; TRBD2 might be the D (6 bases). The tail of the sequence fits TRBJ2-7 better, so the J call may be wrong. Germline V gene sequence: CDR1 SGHDT, CDR2 YYEEEE. The CDR3 totals 15 residues. The CDR3 DNA sequence: TGTGCCAGCAGCTCCAAGGGACTTTACACCTACGAGCAGTACTTC. Protein product: CASSSKGLYTYEQYF.

The rearrangement joins TRBV9 to TRBJ2-7; the D gene is possibly TRBD1 (6 bases). The ends were cut back, 0 bases at V and 5 bases at J, with 18 bases in the middle. CDR3 length equals 16 residues. Germline V lookup: CDR1 SGDLS, CDR2 YYNGEE. DNA for the CDR3: TGTGCCAGCAGCGTAGGGGTTGGACAGTACATCCACGAGCAGTACTTC. This translates into CASSVGVGQYIHEQYF.

The genes are TRBV10-3 and TRBJ1-2; D is possibly TRBD1 (6 bases). The CDR3 has 13 amino acids. V was trimmed by 0 bases and J by 5 bases, leaving 7 bases between them. Germline CDR1 ENHRY, CDR2 SYGVKD. The CDR3 DNA is TGTGCCATCAGTGAGTCAGGACAGTATGGCTACACCTTC. Translated, it gives CAISESGQYGYTF.

This clone was counted a few times. V and J are TRBV5-1 and TRBJ2-4; D call uncertain. This CDR3 is 14 amino acids long. Trimming pared 1 base from V and 8 bases from J, leaving 13 bases between. CDR1 and CDR2 from the germline V gene are SGHRS and YFSETQ. CDR3 coding DNA: TGCGCCAGCAGCTTGTTGACGACTGAGGACATTCAGTACTTC. Translating gives CASSLLTTEDIQYF.

CDR3 DNA: TGTGCCAGCAGTTTTGGCAGCTCCTATAATTCACCCCTCCACTTT. The encoded protein is CASSFGSSYNSPLHF. The V gene is TRBV27, the J gene TRBJ1-6, with no clear D. Per germline, CDR1 MNHEY and CDR2 SMNVEV (reference sequence). CDR3 length: 15 amino acids. The ends were cut back, 3 bases at V and 0 bases at J, with 6 bases in the middle.

This rearrangement joins TRBV7-7 to TRBJ2-3, with TRBD2 identical over 7 bases. From germline, CDR1 is SSHAT and CDR2 FNYEAQ (reference sequence). V lost 3 bases, J lost 6 bases, and 6 bases stayed unmatched. The CDR3 covers 14 residues. DNA of the CDR3: TGTGCCAGCAGCTTGGGGGGGTTTACGGATACGCAGTATTTT. This gives the protein CASSLGGFTDTQYF.

The genes are TRBV5-1 and TRBJ1-1, with no clear D. V lost 5 bases, J lost 4 bases, and 15 bases lay in between. The CDR3 runs to 14 residues. Per the germline V gene, CDR1 is SGHRS and CDR2 is YFSETQ. The DNA for the CDR3 is TGCGCCAGCAGATATACAGCGGGCCCCACTGAAGCTTTCTTT. It encodes CASRYTAGPTEAFF.

The V call is TRBV6-5, the J call TRBJ1-2; 10 nucleotides align to TRBD1. The germline V gene has CDR1 MNHEY and CDR2 SVGAGI. This CDR3 is 15 amino acids long. J lost 2 bases, V lost 6 bases, and 6 bases had no gene match. CDR3 sequence reads: CASSKPGQGNYGYTF. CDR3 in DNA: TGTGCCAGCAGCAAGCCGGGACAGGGGAACTATGGCTACACCTTC.

The chain combines TRBV19 with TRBJ2-7; 9 nucleotides agree with TRBD2. This CDR3 region has 16 residues. The V gene's germline CDR1 is LNHDA and CDR2 SQIVND (reference sequence). V was pared by 4 bases and J by 2 bases, with 9 bases of the junction left unmatched. CDR3 bases: TGTGCCAGTAGTAAGAATAGCGGGGGTCGAACCTACGAGCAGTACTTC. It specifies CASSKNSGGRTYEQYF.

This chain connects TRBV29-1 to TRBJ2-7; 9 bases match TRBD2. Germline trimming cut 5 bases from V and 6 bases from J; bases unmatched to any gene: 11. This CDR3 contains 14 residues. Germline loops: CDR1 SQVTM, CDR2 ANQGSEA. The CDR3 DNA follows: TGCAGCGTTCGGGGTGCGGGGGGGTCGTCCGAGCAGTACTTC. Its translation is CSVRGAGGSSEQYF.

CDR3 residues: CASSLVQGANEQFF. CDR3 DNA: TGTGCCAGCAGCTTAGTTCAGGGGGCAAATGAGCAGTTCTTC. The gene calls are TRBV11-3 and TRBJ2-1; TRBD1 matches at 8 bases. J gave up 7 bases and V 1 base, and 3 bases lay outside the gene matches. The germline CDR1 and CDR2 sequences are SGHNT and YENEEA. This CDR3 is built from 14 residues.

This clone has just one count. CDR3 loop: CASSVGSTETQYF. The CDR3 DNA sequence: TGTGCCAGCAGCGTAGGGTCTACGGAGACCCAGTACTTC. The J gene is TRBJ2-5, the V gene TRBV9; D ambiguous. The CDR3 consists of 13 residues. Looked up from germline, CDR1 is SGDLS and CDR2 is YYNGEE. V lost 0 bases, J lost 5 bases, and 8 bases lay in between.

The rearrangement uses TRBV5-5 and TRBJ2-7, with TRBD2 matching over 9 bases. The CDR3 spans 14 residues. Germline V gene data show CDR1 as SGHKS and CDR2 as YYEKEE (reference sequence). V lost 5 bases, J lost 6 bases, and 9 bases stayed unmatched. In nucleotides, the CDR3 is TGTGCCAGCAGTTCTGGAGCGGGAGGCCGCGAGCAGTACTTC. This gives the protein CASSSGAGGREQYF.

J is TRBJ2-3 and V is TRBV5-4, with a tentative D call TRBD2 (5 bases). This CDR3 has 12 residues. Germline CDR1 reads SGHNT; CDR2 reads YYREEE (reference sequence). V lost 2 bases and J lost 6, with 7 bases in between. This chain's CDR3 is CASSLPGDTQYF. CDR3 nucleotide sequence: TGTGCCAGCAGCTTACCGGGGGATACGCAGTATTTT. The entire variable domain, with the rest obtained from reference TRBV5-4 and TRBJ2-3, is as follows: ETGVTQSPTHLIKTRGQQVTLRCSSQSGHNTVSWYQQALGQGPQFIFQYYREEENGRGNFPPRFSGLQFPNYSSELNVNALELDDSALYLCASSLPGDTQYFGPGTRLTVL.

In this sample, this clone turned up a few times. This chain connects TRBV15 to TRBJ2-1; TRBD2 matches 8 bases. J gave up 9 bases and V 1 base, and 5 bases lay outside the gene matches. Germline CDR1 and CDR2: LNHNV and YYDKDF (reference sequence). This CDR3 comprises 14 residues. In DNA, the CDR3 is TGTGCCACCAGCAGAGCCGGGAGGGCCGTTGAGCAGTTCTTC. It codes for CATSRAGRAVEQFF.

The chain carries TRBV15 and TRBJ2-5, with 7 bases fitting TRBD2. Germline-derived CDR1 and CDR2 are LNHNV and YYDKDF (reference sequence). The J segment lost 11 bases and the V segment lost 0 bases, leaving 9 bases of the junction unmatched. The CDR3 spans 14 residues. In DNA, the CDR3 is TGTGCCACCAGCAGAGAAAGCGGGATTCCGGAGCAGTACTTC. Its translation is CATSRESGIPEQYF.

This rearrangement joins TRBV7-9 to TRBJ1-2, with D maybe TRBD1 (5 bases). The ends were cut back, 2 bases at V and 7 bases at J, with 8 bases in the middle. Germline V lookup: CDR1 SEHNR, CDR2 FQNEAQ (reference sequence). CDR3 size: 12 residues. CDR3 nucleotides: TGTGCCAGCAGCTTAATCGGGGGTGGCTACACCTTC. It specifies CASSLIGGGYTF. The full variable domain, rest sourced from reference TRBV7-9 and TRBJ1-2, is DTGVSQNPRHKITKRGQNVTFRCDPISEHNRLYWYRQTLGQGPEFLTYFQNEAQLEKSRLLSDRFSAERPKGSFSTLEIQRTEQGDSAMYLCASSLIGGGYTFGSGTRLTVV.